This T cell receptor beta chain comes out of a study of blood T cells in healthy people across ages (dated by TCRdb to about 2015). Background on the whole study: In model experiments, template switching captured about one uniquely barcoded TCR beta cDNA molecule for every two T cells. Age-related changes in TCR beta repertoire diversity were measured in the study by deep sequencing normalized with unique cDNA molecular identifiers. The donors were split into four age groups: young (average 16 years), middle-aged (nearly 40), aged (more than 60) and long-lived (roughly 88). To avoid experimental bias, donors of different ages were distributed randomly across sequencing lanes. The study analyzed two additional independent replicas of 1 million unique cDNA reads from the same blood draw for two donors, one aged 18 to 30 and one aged 80 or older. General conclusions and limits of the study: Because the CMV infection status of the donors was unknown, age-related changes in expanded clonotypes may potentially have been confounded. Estimates of total diversity based on one million sequenced T cells were regarded as lower bounds and as underestimates. As age increased, observed TCR beta diversity per million T cells dropped in a roughly linear way, and a significant reduction was already evident by age about 40. Bulk unsorted PBMC profiling prevented conclusive comparison of naive and antigen-experienced compartments. Observed TCR beta diversity correlated strongly with the percentage of naive T cells measured by flow cytometry. Compared with the aged group, the long-lived group had more naive CD4+ T cells, fewer expanded clones and increased TCR diversity, a pattern suggesting age selection.

Libraries came from 5' RACE. Sequencing was carried out with an Illumina HiSeq 2500. The second PCR ran for roughly 7 to 12 cycles and used a J-beta primer mix along with a sample-barcoded 5' primer. A template-switch 5' adaptor carrying 12 random nucleotides introduced a unique molecular identifier onto each TCR beta cDNA molecule. Each sample yielded at least 2.5 million CDR3-containing paired-end reads. First-strand cDNA synthesis was performed from all RNA using the Mint cDNA synthesis kit, with priming by a TRBC-specific oligonucleotide. All cDNA was treated with uracil-DNA glycosylase and then went through a first 18-cycle PCR with the universal primers M1SS and BC2_uni_R. The study's own analysis went as follows. For normalization, 1 million high-quality reads, each with a distinct molecular identifier, were randomly selected from each sample. Instead of being binned into consensus sequences, reads that shared molecular identifiers were thrown out. MiTCR, run with a Q25 quality threshold and the strictest error-elimination algorithm, handled CDR3 identification, clonotype clustering and error correction. Lower-bound total TCR beta diversity was estimated with a nonparametric unseen species model using Euler transformation. TCRdb reanalyzed the raw reads on its own, using fastp at Q25 for trimming and MiXCR for clone calling, and kept in-frame beta chains. Rows with one shared CDR3 protein collapse into an entry with the most common genes and DNA. The authors' filters were not applied to this entry. In all, the sample holds about 1 million distinct CDR3 sequences, and 45% of those were seen once. 18% of the sample comes from the top ten.

The donors were 40 or so Caucasian individuals from Russia, aged roughly 6 to 100 years, who were systemically healthy. Around 10 milliliters of peripheral blood were drawn from each donor into EDTA-treated Vacutainer tubes. Ficoll-Paque density-gradient centrifugation was used to isolate PBMCs, with at least 7 million obtained per sample. Trizol reagent was used to extract total RNA from the PBMCs, yielding at least 5 micrograms per sample. Naive CD45RAhigh/CD27high T cell percentages were measured by flow cytometry on a PBMC aliquot from every donor. This clonotype was counted a few times. It has no known antigen specificity. Base quality data are lacking; no much larger clone is found one base away. The sequenced sample consisted of blood. The sequence was collected from a woman aged 60-75 years in good health.

This receptor carries the CDR3 CASSFSGSVSYEQYF. The sequence in DNA is TGTGCCAGCAGCTTTAGCGGGAGTGTTTCCTACGAGCAGTACTTC. The V and J segments used are TRBV28 and TRBJ2-7, and 9 junctional nucleotides match TRBD2. From V the trimming removes 6 bases and from J it removes 1 base, while the gene matches leave 7 bases of the junction unaccounted for. CDR1 MDHEN and CDR2 SYDVKM are derived from the germline V gene. There are 15 amino acids in the CDR3, from cysteine to phenylalanine inclusive. CDR3 DNA is the only sequence kept; it has 45 bases, read in frame from the first base.